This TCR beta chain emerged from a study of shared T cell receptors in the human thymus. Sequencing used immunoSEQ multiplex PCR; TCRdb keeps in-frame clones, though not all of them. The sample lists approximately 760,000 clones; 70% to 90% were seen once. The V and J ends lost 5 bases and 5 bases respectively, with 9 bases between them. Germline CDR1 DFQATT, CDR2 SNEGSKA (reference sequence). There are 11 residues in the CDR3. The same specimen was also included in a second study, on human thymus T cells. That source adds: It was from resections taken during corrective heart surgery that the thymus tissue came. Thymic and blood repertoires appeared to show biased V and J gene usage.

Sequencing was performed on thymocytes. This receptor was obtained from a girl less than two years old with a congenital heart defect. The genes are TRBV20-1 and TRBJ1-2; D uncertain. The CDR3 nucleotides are TGCAGTGCTGCGGACTCATATGGCTACACCTTC. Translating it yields CSAADSYGYTF.